This entry lists 32 T cell receptor beta chains sequenced from one sample in a study of blood T cell repertoires in COVID-19. Repertoires were generated with immunoSEQ multiplex PCR, while TCRdb's copy carries only in-frame clones and drops some. The sample has a few hundred thousand clones; approximately 88% are singletons. Material for sequencing was peripheral blood. These receptors came from a woman aged 25 to 45 who had recovered from COVID-19.

The gene calls are TRBV9 and TRBJ2-1, with D unclear. This CDR3 contains 13 residues. The V end lost 0 bases, the J end lost 3 bases, and 4 bases lay between the germline ends. Germline V CDR1 and CDR2: SGDLS, YYNGEE. The CDR3 nucleotides read TGTGCCAGCAGCGTAGGTTACTACAATGAGCAGTTCTTC. Translation: CASSVGYYNEQFF.

This chain uses TRBV15 with TRBJ1-1; maybe TRBD1 (6 bases). Germline loops: CDR1 LNHNV, CDR2 YYDKDF (reference sequence). V lost 0 bases, J lost 7 bases, and 12 bases lay in between. This CDR3 is 14 amino acids long. As DNA, the CDR3 is TGTGCCACCAGCAGAGATGTCGACAGGAGTGAAGCTTTCTTT. Its translation: CATSRDVDRSEAFF.

V gene TRBV2 combines with J gene TRBJ2-2; the D gene is possibly TRBD2 (5 bases). The CDR3 contains 14 residues. CDR1 is SNHLY, CDR2 FYNNEI, per germline. Between the trimmed V and J ends, which lost 5 bases and 1 base, there was a span of 8 bases. The CDR3 reads CASSSDWNTGELFF. Written as DNA, the CDR3 is TGTGCCAGCAGTTCGGACTGGAACACCGGGGAGCTGTTTTTT.

The CDR3 loop is CASSLGGGNQPQHF. The CDR3 DNA is TGTGCCAGCAGCTTAGGCGGGGGCAATCAGCCCCAGCATTTT. This chain joins TRBV7-2 and TRBJ1-5; D is undetermined. Deletions cut 1 base from V and 2 bases from J, with 6 bases between. This CDR3 is 14 amino acids long. The V gene's germline CDR1 is SGHTA and CDR2 FQGNSA. The whole variable domain, filled in from reference TRBV7-2 and TRBJ1-5, reads GAGVSQSPSNKVTEKGKDVELRCDPISGHTALYWYRQSLGQGLEFLIYFQGNSAPDKSGLPSDRFSAERTGGSVSTLTIQRTQQEDSAVYLCASSLGGGNQPQHFGDGTRLSIL.

The J gene is TRBJ2-7, the V gene TRBV5-1; TRBD1 might be the D (6 bases). V lost 2 bases and J lost 2, with 11 bases in between. Germline assignment: CDR1 SGHRS and CDR2 YFSETQ. The CDR3 sequence is 14 residues long. CDR3 nucleotide sequence: TGCGCCAGCAGCTTAACAGGGATTCCCTACGAGCAGTACTTC. It yields the protein CASSLTGIPYEQYF.

In this sample, this clone turned up once. The V call is TRBV7-8, the J call TRBJ1-1; 7 bases map to TRBD1. The CDR3 consists of 13 residues. V gave up 5 bases and J gave up 3 bases; unmatched junction bases: 3. The germline V gene encodes CDR1 SGHVS and CDR2 FQNEAQ. The CDR3: CASSRDSYTEAFF. The CDR3 bases are TGTGCCAGCAGCAGGGACAGCTACACTGAAGCTTTCTTT.

This rearrangement joins TRBV27 to TRBJ2-7, with 7 bases aligning to TRBD1. The CDR3 covers 13 residues. The V segment lost 5 bases and the J segment 2 bases; nucleotides outside the gene matches: 3. Germline lookup yields CDR1 MNHEY and CDR2 SMNVEV (reference sequence). CDR3: CASSLGTAYEQYF. CDR3 coding DNA: TGTGCCAGCAGTCTTGGGACAGCCTACGAGCAGTACTTC.

This clone appeared a few times. This sequence joins TRBV24-1 and TRBJ2-2; possible D gene TRBD1, 5 bases. This CDR3 has 14 amino acids. Per the germline V gene, CDR1 is KGHDR and CDR2 is SFDVKD. With 6 bases removed from V and 3 bases from J, the gap between germline ends came to 10 bases. CDR3 DNA: TGTGCCACCAGTCAGGGCAGGGACACCGGGGAGCTGTTTTTT. Translated: CATSQGRDTGELFF.

The genes are TRBV6-2 or TRBV6-3 and TRBJ2-3; D is possibly TRBD1 (5 bases). Germline V gene lookup returns CDR1 MNHEY and CDR2 SVGEGT. The CDR3 sequence is 15 residues long. Between the trimmed V and J ends, which lost 3 bases and 2 bases, there was a span of 12 bases. The CDR3 reads CASSYRGDSTDTQYF. The DNA of the CDR3 is TGTGCCAGCAGTTATAGGGGTGACTCCACAGATACGCAGTATTTT.

The chain has TRBV7-9 and TRBJ1-1; possible D gene TRBD1, 6 bases. From germline, CDR1 is SEHNR and CDR2 FQNEAQ (reference sequence). Trimming shortened V by 2 bases and J by 5 bases, and 12 bases separated the two germline ends. CDR3 length equals 14 residues. The chain's CDR3 is CASSLQGLGTEAFF. CDR3 DNA: TGTGCCAGCAGCTTACAGGGGCTGGGAACTGAAGCTTTCTTT.

The chain joins TRBV28 to TRBJ1-1; no clear D gene. CDR1 MDHEN and CDR2 SYDVKM come from the germline V gene. The CDR3 runs to 13 residues. Trimming left V 3 bases short and J 4 bases short, with 9 bases between. The CDR3 region is CASSFPGGTEAFF. The CDR3 coding sequence is TGTGCCAGCAGTTTTCCTGGCGGCACTGAAGCTTTCTTT.

J is TRBJ1-5 and V is TRBV15; D remains unclear. Germline V gene sequence: CDR1 LNHNV, CDR2 YYDKDF (reference sequence). CDR3 length: 16 amino acids. Trimming cost V 0 bases and J 9 bases, with 18 bases left between them. In DNA, the CDR3 is TGTGCCACCAGCAGAGAGGGGTCAGCGAGCCGGGGGCCCCAGCATTTT. It specifies CATSREGSASRGPQHF.

The V gene is TRBV7-8, the J gene TRBJ1-1; D not certain. Trimming took 4 bases from V and 0 from J, leaving 15 bases between them. The CDR3 has 16 residues. Germline V CDR1 and CDR2: SGHVS, FQNEAQ. CDR3 bases: TGTGCCAGCAGCTCCGAGGGCGAAGGGCTGAACACTGAAGCTTTCTTT. Translation: CASSSEGEGLNTEAFF.

J is TRBJ2-7 and V is TRBV6-1; a possible D gene is TRBD1 (6 bases). The length of the CDR3 is 14 residues. Per germline, CDR1 MNHNS and CDR2 SASEGT. The V end was cut by 3 bases, the J end by 2 bases, with 11 bases between. In DNA form, the CDR3 reads TGTGCCAGCAGTGACAACAGGGTGCCCTACGAGCAGTACTTC. It specifies CASSDNRVPYEQYF.

The J gene is TRBJ2-3, the V gene TRBV11-2, with 9 bases lining up with TRBD2. The ends lost 5 bases at V and 1 base at J; junction bases unmatched: 10. This CDR3 comprises 17 residues. Germline values: CDR1 SGHAT, CDR2 FQNNGV. The CDR3: CASSRAGGQSGTDTQYF. In DNA form, the CDR3 reads TGTGCCAGCAGCAGAGCGGGGGGCCAGTCCGGCACAGATACGCAGTATTTT.

The CDR3 loop reads CASSFMAGGTDTQYF. Here the CDR3 DNA reads TGCGCCAGCAGCTTCATGGCGGGGGGCACAGATACGCAGTATTTT. The chain is built from TRBV5-1 and TRBJ2-3; 7 bases fit TRBD2. Germline assignment: CDR1 SGHRS and CDR2 YFSETQ. With V trimmed by 2 bases and J by 1 base, 4 bases remained unmatched. The CDR3 has 15 amino acids. The whole variable domain, remainder taken from reference TRBV5-1 and TRBJ2-3, is KAGVTQTPRYLIKTRGQQVTLSCSPISGHRSVSWYQQTPGQGLQFLFEYFSETQRNKGNFPGRFSGRQFSNSRSEMNVSTLELGDSALYLCASSFMAGGTDTQYFGPGTRLTVL.

The rearrangement uses TRBV19 and TRBJ2-3; D is perhaps TRBD1 (5 bases). Germline V gene data show CDR1 as LNHDA and CDR2 as SQIVND (reference sequence). The CDR3 has 15 amino acids. V lost 4 bases and J lost 2, with 13 bases in between. The CDR3, as DNA: TGTGCCAGTAGTAAAGGGGATGGCAACACAGATACGCAGTATTTT. Translating it yields CASSKGDGNTDTQYF. Full variable domain (remainder filled in from reference TRBV19 and TRBJ2-3): DGGITQSPKYLFRKEGQNVTLSCEQNLNHDAMYWYRQDPGQGLRLIYYSQIVNDFQKGDIAEGYSVSREKKESFPLTVTSAQKNPTAFYLCASSKGDGNTDTQYFGPGTRLTVL.

The CDR3 DNA reads as TGCGCCAGCAGCTTGCATGGACAGTCCAATCAGCCCCAGCATTTT. Amino acid sequence: CASSLHGQSNQPQHF. V and J are TRBV5-1 and TRBJ1-5; a weak D match, TRBD1 (6 bases). V was shortened by 1 base and J by 3 bases, with 11 bases between the two germline ends. Germline V gives CDR1 SGHRS, CDR2 YFSETQ. The CDR3 covers 15 residues.

The chain recombines TRBV7-2 with TRBJ1-1, with a possible D match to TRBD1 (5 bases). The V end was cut by 5 bases, the J end by 10 bases, with 11 bases between. Germline V lookup: CDR1 SGHTA, CDR2 FQGNSA. The CDR3 is 11 residues long. The CDR3 here is CASSPSGGAFF. CDR3 DNA sequence: TGTGCCAGCAGCCCTTCCGGGGGAGCTTTCTTT.

The chain joins TRBV3-1 (or the pseudogene TRBV3-2) to TRBJ2-2, with D possibly matching TRBD2 (5 bases). The CDR3 totals 14 residues. Germline V lookup: CDR1 LGHDT, CDR2 YNNKEL (reference sequence). Trimming left V 4 bases short and J 4 bases short, with 10 bases between. Here the CDR3 reads CASSLGLSTGELFF. Here the CDR3 DNA reads TGTGCCAGCAGCCTCGGACTTTCCACCGGGGAGCTGTTTTTT.

The rearrangement joins TRBV29-1 to TRBJ1-2; TRBD1 matches 8 bases. V lost 1 base to trimming and J lost 8 bases; unmatched junction nucleotides: 6. The CDR3 extends over 13 amino acids. Germline V gene data show CDR1 as SQVTM and CDR2 as ANQGSEA. Here the CDR3 reads CSVEVVQGEGYTF. CDR3 nucleotide sequence: TGCAGCGTTGAAGTTGTACAGGGGGAGGGCTACACCTTC.

The chain is built from TRBV7-3 and TRBJ2-5, with 9 bases that match TRBD2. The CDR3 runs to 13 residues. Germline-derived CDR1 and CDR2 are SGHTA and FQGTGA. The V gene end was trimmed by 8 bases and the J gene end by 1 base; junction bases not matched to a gene: 2. Here the CDR3 reads CASASGAQETQYF. The CDR3 nucleotides read TGTGCCAGCGCTAGCGGGGCCCAAGAGACCCAGTACTTC.

This clone was seen a handful of times. The genes are TRBV27 and TRBJ1-5; 7 nucleotides line up with TRBD1. The CDR3 covers 15 residues. Germline V gene lookup returns CDR1 MNHEY and CDR2 SMNVEV (reference sequence). V lost 2 bases to trimming and J lost 5 bases; unmatched junction nucleotides: 6. CDR3 protein: CASSLVGQADQPQHF. CDR3 bases: TGTGCCAGCAGTTTAGTCGGACAGGCGGATCAGCCCCAGCATTTT.

The chain is built from TRBV21-1 and TRBJ2-6; the listed D gene, TRBD1, was not tested against the DNA. TRBV21-1 is a pseudogene locus. The CDR3 is made up of 18 amino acids. The CDR3 coding sequence is TGTGCCAGCAGCAAAATCCCAGGACAACCCTCTGGGGCCAACGTCCTGACTTTC. As protein: CASSKIPGQPSGANVLTF.

This sequence joins TRBV11-2 and TRBJ2-7; 10 bases are shared with TRBD2. Germline assignment: CDR1 SGHAT and CDR2 FQNNGV. The CDR3 has 16 amino acids. After removal of 3 bases from V and 0 bases from J, the junction contained 5 bases not matched to a gene. For the CDR3, the DNA is TGTGCCAGCAGCTTTGAAGCGGGGGGGCACTCCTACGAGCAGTACTTC. Amino acid sequence: CASSFEAGGHSYEQYF.

The chain is built from TRBV6-1 and TRBJ1-4, with D uncertain. Trimming took off 3 bases at V and 0 bases at J, with 17 bases between the two ends. This CDR3 comprises 18 residues. CDR1 and CDR2 (germline): MNHNS, SASEGT. CDR3 DNA sequence: TGTGCCAGCAGTGATTTTTTCGTCCAGTATGCAACTAATGAAAAACTGTTTTTT. Translated: CASSDFFVQYATNEKLFF.

The chain couples TRBV7-9 to TRBJ1-5; D gene ambiguous. V lost 3 bases and J 7 bases, leaving 10 bases between the germline ends. Per germline, CDR1 SEHNR and CDR2 FQNEAQ (reference sequence). The CDR3 covers 13 residues. CDR3 residues: CASSFGLEQPQHF. Here the CDR3 DNA reads TGTGCCAGCAGCTTTGGACTGGAACAGCCCCAGCATTTT.

V usage is TRBV5-1 and J usage is TRBJ2-5; TRBD1 matches at 11 bases. CDR3 size: 15 residues. CDR1 is SGHRS and CDR2 is YFSETQ in the germline V gene. V lost 4 bases and J lost 7; bases outside the gene matches: 9. The CDR3 protein is CASSQRTGGRATQYF. DNA for the CDR3: TGCGCCAGCAGCCAACGGACAGGGGGCCGCGCGACCCAGTACTTC. Full variable domain (rest looked up from reference TRBV5-1 and TRBJ2-5): KAGVTQTPRYLIKTRGQQVTLSCSPISGHRSVSWYQQTPGQGLQFLFEYFSETQRNKGNFPGRFSGRQFSNSRSEMNVSTLELGDSALYLCASSQRTGGRATQYFGPGTRLLVL.

V is TRBV24-1 and J is TRBJ2-5, with TRBD1 identical over 8 bases. This CDR3 has 16 residues. The germline CDR1 and CDR2 sequences are KGHDR and SFDVKD. The trim removed 5 bases at V and 3 bases at J, leaving 10 bases unmatched. CDR3 amino acids: CATSATFRGRKETQYF. CDR3 DNA: TGTGCCACCAGTGCGACTTTCAGGGGGCGAAAAGAGACCCAGTACTTC.

The chain employs TRBV6-2 or TRBV6-3 and TRBJ2-1, with D possibly matching TRBD1 (6 bases). The V end was cut by 5 bases, the J end by 9 bases, with 14 bases between. Germline CDR1 reads MNHEY; CDR2 reads SVGEGT. CDR3 size: 13 residues. The CDR3 reads CASSQNRVSEQFF. CDR3 DNA sequence: TGTGCCAGCAGTCAGAACAGGGTCTCTGAGCAGTTCTTC.

The table lists this clone with a count of one. This chain joins TRBV5-1 and TRBJ2-1, with 7 bases that match TRBD2. The trim removed 0 bases at V and 8 bases at J, leaving 5 bases unmatched. The CDR3 is 14 residues long. Germline V lookup: CDR1 SGHRS, CDR2 YFSETQ. The CDR3 is CASSLGLANDEQFF. CDR3 DNA: TGCGCCAGCAGCTTGGGACTAGCAAATGATGAGCAGTTCTTC.

CDR3 sequence reads: CASSPSGREDTQYF. The DNA of the CDR3 is TGTGCCAGCAGCCCCTCTGGGAGGGAAGATACGCAGTATTTT. V usage is TRBV7-2 and J usage is TRBJ2-3; 7 nucleotides line up with TRBD2. Per the germline V gene, CDR1 is SGHTA and CDR2 is FQGNSA. The CDR3 contains 14 residues. V gave up 5 bases and J gave up 5 bases; unmatched junction bases: 7.